This T cell receptor (beta chain) was identified during a study of blood T cell repertoires in COVID-19 (dated by TCRdb to 2018 to 2021). In terms of the full investigation: The collaborator samples originated in the United States, Italy and Spain and spanned the acute and convalescent phases of COVID-19. The material from the prospective study consisted of cDNA or gDNA derived from T cells, B-cell-depleted T cells, or PBMCs. The dataset comprised deeply sampled blood TCRbeta repertoires from subjects exposed to, actively infected with, or recovered from COVID-19. The repertoires were made available in a free public database intended to serve as a resource for research on the immune response to SARS-CoV-2. The samples were drawn from the first 160 participants of the ongoing ImmuneRACE study and from 1,200 or so subjects provided by 6 global collaborators. A de-identified subject ID, COVID-19 status, age in years and sex were almost always included in the sample metadata. Where available, HLA class I and class II types were taken from metadata supplied by the sample provider and were not determined by assay-based typing. General conclusions and limits of the study: Clinical and demographic metadata were provided uncurated, with the amount varying by source and participant.

TCRbeta CDR3 regions were amplified from genomic DNA using the immunoSEQ Assay, a bias-controlled multiplex PCR. The study's own analysis went as follows. The number of nucleated cells in each sample was estimated from the amplification of reference gene primers within the assay. Sequence reads were collapsed and filtered to measure the absolute abundance of every unique TCRbeta CDR3 rearrangement. For each sample, productive Simpson clonality was calculated as the square root of Simpson's diversity index over productive rearrangements. TCRdb retrieved this table from immuneACCESS and kept in-frame rearrangements only. Not all clones are present; in checked studies, unresolved V genes account for under half, and no reason is known for the remainder. V and J calls and clone size are as listed in that table; D and trimming were resolved from the DNA. This sample holds about 74,000 clones; under 95% were observed only once. 1.4% to 1.5% of the sample belongs to the ten largest clones.

Each collaborating institution followed its own protocols to collect whole blood in K2EDTA tubes. For TCRbeta analysis, collaborator samples were shipped as frozen whole blood, as isolated PBMCs, or as DNA extracted from either sample type. Note on this clone: Its antigen target is currently unknown. The record has no base qualities; no much larger clone is one base away.

From V the trimming removes 5 bases and from J it removes 1 base, while the gene matches leave 5 bases of the junction unaccounted for. In the germline V gene (reference sequence), CDR1 corresponds to MNHEY and CDR2 to SMNVEV. The CDR3 starts with the cysteine, ends with the phenylalanine, and has 16 residues. Only the CDR3 DNA is retained, 48 bases long and in frame from the first base. The TCR was taken from a man aged 45-60 years with acute or convalescent COVID-19. The sequenced material came from peripheral blood. The chain uses TRBV27 and TRBJ2-3; the junction holds 11 bases that match TRBD2. This receptor carries the CDR3 CASSQSTSGGTDTQYF. The DNA sequence follows: TGTGCCAGCAGTCAATCGACTAGCGGGGGCACAGATACGCAGTATTTT.